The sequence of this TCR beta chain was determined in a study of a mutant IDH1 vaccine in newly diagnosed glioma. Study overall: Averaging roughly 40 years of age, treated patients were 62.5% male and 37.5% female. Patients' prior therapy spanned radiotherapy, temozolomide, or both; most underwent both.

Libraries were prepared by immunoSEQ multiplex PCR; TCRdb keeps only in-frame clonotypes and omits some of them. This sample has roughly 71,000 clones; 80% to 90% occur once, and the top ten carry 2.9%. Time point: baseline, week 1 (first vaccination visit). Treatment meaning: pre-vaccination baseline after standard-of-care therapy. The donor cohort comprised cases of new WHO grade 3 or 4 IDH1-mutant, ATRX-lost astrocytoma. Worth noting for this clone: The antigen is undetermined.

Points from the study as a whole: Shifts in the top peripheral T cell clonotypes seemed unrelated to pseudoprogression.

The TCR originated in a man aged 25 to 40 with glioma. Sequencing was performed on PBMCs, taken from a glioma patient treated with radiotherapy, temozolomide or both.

CDR3 in amino acids: CSVGGRLGGELFF. The DNA for the CDR3 is TGCAGCGTTGGGGGGCGCTTGGGCGGGGAGCTGTTTTTT. The chain employs TRBV29-1 and TRBJ2-2, with a weak D call TRBD1 (6 bases). The length of the CDR3 is 13 residues. CDR1 and CDR2 (germline): SQVTM, ANQGSEA. Trimming removed 4 bases from V and 7 bases from J, with 13 bases in between.